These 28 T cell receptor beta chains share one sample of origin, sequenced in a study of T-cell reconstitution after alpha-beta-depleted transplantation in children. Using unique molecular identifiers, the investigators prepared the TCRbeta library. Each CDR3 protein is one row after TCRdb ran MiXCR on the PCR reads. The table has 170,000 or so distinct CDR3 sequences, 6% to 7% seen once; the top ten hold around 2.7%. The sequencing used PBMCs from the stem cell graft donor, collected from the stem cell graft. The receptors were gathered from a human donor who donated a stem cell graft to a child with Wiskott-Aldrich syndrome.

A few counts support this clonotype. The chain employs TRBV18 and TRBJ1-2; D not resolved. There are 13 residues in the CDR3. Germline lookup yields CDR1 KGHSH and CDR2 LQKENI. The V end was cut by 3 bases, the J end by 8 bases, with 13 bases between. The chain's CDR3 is CASSPVLLDGYTF. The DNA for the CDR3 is TGTGCCAGCTCACCGGTCCTTCTGGACGGCTACACCTTC.

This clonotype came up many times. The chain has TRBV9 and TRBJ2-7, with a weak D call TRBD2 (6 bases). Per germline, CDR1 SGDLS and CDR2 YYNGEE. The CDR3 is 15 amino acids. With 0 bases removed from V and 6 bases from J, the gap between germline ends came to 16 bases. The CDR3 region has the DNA TGTGCCAGCAGCGTAGACGGAGGCGGGATGAGCGAGCAGTACTTC. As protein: CASSVDGGGMSEQYF.

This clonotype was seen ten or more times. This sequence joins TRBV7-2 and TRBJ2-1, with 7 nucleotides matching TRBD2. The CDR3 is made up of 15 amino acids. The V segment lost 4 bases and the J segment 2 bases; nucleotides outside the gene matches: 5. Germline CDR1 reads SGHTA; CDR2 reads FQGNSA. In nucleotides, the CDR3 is TGTGCCAGCAGCTCCCTCACTAGCGCCTACAATGAGCAGTTCTTC. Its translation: CASSSLTSAYNEQFF.

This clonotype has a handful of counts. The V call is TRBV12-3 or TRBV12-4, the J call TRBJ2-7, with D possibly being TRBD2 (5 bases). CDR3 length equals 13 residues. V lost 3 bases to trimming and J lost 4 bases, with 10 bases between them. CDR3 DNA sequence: TGTGCCAGCAGTTTTCCGGGAAATTACGAGCAGTACTTC. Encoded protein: CASSFPGNYEQYF.

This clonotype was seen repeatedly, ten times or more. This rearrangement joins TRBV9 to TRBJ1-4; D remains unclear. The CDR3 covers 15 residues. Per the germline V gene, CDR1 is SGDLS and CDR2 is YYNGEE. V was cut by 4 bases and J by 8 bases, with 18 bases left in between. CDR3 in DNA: TGTGCCAGCAGCCCTCAAATGGCTACGGGAGAAAAACTGTTTTTT. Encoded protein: CASSPQMATGEKLFF.

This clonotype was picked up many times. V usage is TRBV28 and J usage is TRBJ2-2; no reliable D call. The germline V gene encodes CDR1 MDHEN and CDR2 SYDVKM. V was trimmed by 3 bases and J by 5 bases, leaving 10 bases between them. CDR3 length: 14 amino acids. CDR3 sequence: CASSFKGLTGELFF. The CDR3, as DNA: TGTGCCAGCAGTTTCAAAGGGTTGACCGGGGAGCTGTTTTTT. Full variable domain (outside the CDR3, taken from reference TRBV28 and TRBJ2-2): DVKVTQSSRYLVKRTGEKVFLECVQDMDHENMFWYRQDPGLGLRLIYFSYDVKMKEKGDIPEGYSVSREKKERFSLILESASTNQTSMYLCASSFKGLTGELFFGEGSRLTVL.

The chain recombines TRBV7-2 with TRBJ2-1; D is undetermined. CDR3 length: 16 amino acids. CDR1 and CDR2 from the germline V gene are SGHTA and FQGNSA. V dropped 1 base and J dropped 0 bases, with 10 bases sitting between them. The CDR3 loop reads CASSLVLGSSYNEQFF. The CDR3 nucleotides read TGTGCCAGCAGCTTAGTTTTGGGAAGCTCCTACAATGAGCAGTTCTTC.

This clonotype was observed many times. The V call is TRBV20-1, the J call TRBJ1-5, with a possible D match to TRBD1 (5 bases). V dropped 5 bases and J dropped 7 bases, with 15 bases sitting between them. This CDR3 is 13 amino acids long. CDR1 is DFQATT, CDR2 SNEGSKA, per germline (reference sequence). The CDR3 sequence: CSAGGRGRQPQHF. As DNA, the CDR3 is TGCAGTGCTGGAGGGAGGGGCAGGCAGCCCCAGCATTTT.

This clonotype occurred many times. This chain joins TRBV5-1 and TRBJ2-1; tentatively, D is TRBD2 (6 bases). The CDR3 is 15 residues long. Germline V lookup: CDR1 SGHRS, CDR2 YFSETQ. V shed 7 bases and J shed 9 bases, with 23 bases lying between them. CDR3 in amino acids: CASSVTVAGYSEQFF. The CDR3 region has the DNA TGCGCCAGCTCAGTGACAGTGGCGGGATATAGTGAGCAGTTCTTC.

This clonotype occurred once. The CDR3 bases are TGTGCCAGCCAAGGGTCCCCACCTTCCAATGAGCAGTTCTTC. It encodes CASQGSPPSNEQFF. The genes are TRBV28 and TRBJ2-1, with D uncertain. In germline, CDR1 is MDHEN, CDR2 SYDVKM. V shed 8 bases and J shed 6 bases, with 17 bases lying between them. This CDR3 has 14 residues.

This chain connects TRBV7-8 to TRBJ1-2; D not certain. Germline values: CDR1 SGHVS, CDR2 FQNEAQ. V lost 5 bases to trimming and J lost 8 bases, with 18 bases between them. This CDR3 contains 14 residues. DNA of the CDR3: TGTGCCAGCAGCGGTCGAGGAGACCACCGGGGCTACACCTTC. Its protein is CASSGRGDHRGYTF.

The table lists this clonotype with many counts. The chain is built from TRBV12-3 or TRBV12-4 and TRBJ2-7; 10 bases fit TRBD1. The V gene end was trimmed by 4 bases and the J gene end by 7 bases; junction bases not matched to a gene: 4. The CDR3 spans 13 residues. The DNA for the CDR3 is TGTGCCAGCAGTTGGGACAGGGGAGGAGAGCAGTACTTC. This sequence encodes CASSWDRGGEQYF.

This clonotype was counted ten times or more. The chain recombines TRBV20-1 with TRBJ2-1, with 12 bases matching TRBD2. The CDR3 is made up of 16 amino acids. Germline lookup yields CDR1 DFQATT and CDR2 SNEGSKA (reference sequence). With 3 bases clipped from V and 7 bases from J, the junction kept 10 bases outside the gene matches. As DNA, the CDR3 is TGCAGTGCTAGCGGACTAGCGGGACGTCCCGGAAATGAGCAGTTCTTC. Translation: CSASGLAGRPGNEQFF.

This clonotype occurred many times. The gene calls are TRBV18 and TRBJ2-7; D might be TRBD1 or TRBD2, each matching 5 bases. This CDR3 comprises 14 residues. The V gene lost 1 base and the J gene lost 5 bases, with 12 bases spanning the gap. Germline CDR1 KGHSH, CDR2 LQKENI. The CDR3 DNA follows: TGTGCCAGCTCACCACTTCGCCAGGGACACGAGCAGTACTTC. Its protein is CASSPLRQGHEQYF.

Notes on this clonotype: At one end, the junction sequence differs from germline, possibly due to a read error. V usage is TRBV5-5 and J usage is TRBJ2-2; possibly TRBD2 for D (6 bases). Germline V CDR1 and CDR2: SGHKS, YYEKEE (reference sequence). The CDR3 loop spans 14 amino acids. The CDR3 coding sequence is TGTGCCATCAGCCTGGGGCTCCTTTGCGGGGCGCTGTTTTTT. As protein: CAISLGLLCGALFF.

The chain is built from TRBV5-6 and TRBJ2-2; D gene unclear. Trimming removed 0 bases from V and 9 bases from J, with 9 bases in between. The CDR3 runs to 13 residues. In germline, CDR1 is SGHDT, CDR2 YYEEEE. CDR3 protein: CASSLGPTRELFF. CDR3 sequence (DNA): TGTGCCAGCAGCTTGGGACCGACCCGGGAGCTGTTTTTT.

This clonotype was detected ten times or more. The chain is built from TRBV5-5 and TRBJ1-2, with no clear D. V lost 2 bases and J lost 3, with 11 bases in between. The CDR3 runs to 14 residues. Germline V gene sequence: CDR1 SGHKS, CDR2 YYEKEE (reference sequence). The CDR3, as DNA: TGTGCCAGCAGCTTCGCCGGGAGGGACTATGGCTACACCTTC. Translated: CASSFAGRDYGYTF.

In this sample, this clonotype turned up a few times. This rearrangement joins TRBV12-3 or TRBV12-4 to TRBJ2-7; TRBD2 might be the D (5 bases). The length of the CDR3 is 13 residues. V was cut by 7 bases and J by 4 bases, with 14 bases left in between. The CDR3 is CASNGPGGYEQYF. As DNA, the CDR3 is TGTGCCAGCAACGGTCCGGGCGGGTACGAGCAGTACTTC.

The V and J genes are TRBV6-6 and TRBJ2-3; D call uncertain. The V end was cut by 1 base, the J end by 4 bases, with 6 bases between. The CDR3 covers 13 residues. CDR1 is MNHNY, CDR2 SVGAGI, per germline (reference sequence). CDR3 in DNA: TGTGCCAGCAGTTACTTTCAATCAGATACGCAGTATTTT. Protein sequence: CASSYFQSDTQYF.

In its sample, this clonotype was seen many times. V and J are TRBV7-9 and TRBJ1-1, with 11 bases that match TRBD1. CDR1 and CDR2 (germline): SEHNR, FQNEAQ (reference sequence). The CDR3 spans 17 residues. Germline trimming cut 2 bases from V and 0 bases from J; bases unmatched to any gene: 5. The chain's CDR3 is CASSLPDRGPMNTEAFF. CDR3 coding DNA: TGTGCCAGCAGCTTACCGGACAGGGGGCCCATGAACACTGAAGCTTTCTTT.

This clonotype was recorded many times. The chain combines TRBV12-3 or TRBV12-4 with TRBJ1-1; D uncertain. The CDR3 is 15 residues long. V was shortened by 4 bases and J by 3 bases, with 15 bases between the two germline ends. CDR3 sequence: CASSSGPITHTEAFF. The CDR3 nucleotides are TGTGCCAGCAGTTCGGGCCCTATAACCCACACTGAAGCTTTCTTT.

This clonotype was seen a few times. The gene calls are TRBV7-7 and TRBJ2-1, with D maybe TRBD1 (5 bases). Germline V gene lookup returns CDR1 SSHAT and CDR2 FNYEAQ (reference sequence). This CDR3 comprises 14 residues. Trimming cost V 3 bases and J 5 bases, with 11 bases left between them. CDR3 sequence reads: CASSFQAGNNEQFF. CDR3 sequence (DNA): TGTGCCAGCAGCTTTCAAGCAGGGAACAATGAGCAGTTCTTC.

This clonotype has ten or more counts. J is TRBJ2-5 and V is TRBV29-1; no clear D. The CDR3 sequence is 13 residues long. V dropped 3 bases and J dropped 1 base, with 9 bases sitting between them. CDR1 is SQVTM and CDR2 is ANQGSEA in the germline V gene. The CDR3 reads CSVDSLSQETQYF. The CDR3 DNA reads TGCAGCGTTGACTCGCTAAGCCAAGAGACCCAGTACTTC.

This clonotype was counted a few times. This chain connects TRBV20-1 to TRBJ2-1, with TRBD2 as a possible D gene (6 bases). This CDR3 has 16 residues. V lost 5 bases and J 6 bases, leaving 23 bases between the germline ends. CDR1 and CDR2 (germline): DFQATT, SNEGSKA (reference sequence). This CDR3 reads CSAPAYIADLGNEQFF. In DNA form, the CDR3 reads TGCAGTGCTCCCGCCTACATAGCGGACCTAGGCAATGAGCAGTTCTTC.

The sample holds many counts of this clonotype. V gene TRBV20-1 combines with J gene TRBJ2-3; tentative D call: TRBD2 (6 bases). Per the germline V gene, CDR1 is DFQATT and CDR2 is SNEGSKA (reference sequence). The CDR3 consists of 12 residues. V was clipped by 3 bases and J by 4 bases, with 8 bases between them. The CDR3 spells CSASSGADTQYF. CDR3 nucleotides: TGCAGTGCTAGTTCGGGAGCAGATACGCAGTATTTT.

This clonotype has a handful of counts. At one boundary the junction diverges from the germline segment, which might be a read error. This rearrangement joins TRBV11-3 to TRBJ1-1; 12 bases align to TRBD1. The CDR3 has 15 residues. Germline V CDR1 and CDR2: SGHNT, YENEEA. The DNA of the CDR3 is TGTGCCAGCAGCAACGTTTACCGGGACAGGGGGCGAATACCATTT. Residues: CASSNVYRDRGRIPF.

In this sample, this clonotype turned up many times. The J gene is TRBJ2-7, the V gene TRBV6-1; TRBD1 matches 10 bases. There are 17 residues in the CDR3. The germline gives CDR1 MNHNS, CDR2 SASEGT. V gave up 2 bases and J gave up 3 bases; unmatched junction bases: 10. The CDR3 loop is CASSEPRTRTGGYEQYF. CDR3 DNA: TGTGCCAGCAGTGAACCTCGAACCAGGACAGGGGGCTACGAGCAGTACTTC.

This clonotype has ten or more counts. CDR3 sequence reads: CASSSQLGYTF. The CDR3 DNA follows: TGTGCCAGCTCATCTCAACTGGGCTACACCTTC. This sequence joins TRBV12-3 or TRBV12-4 and TRBJ1-2; D ambiguous. V lost 8 bases, J lost 8 bases, and 12 bases lay in between. The CDR3 covers 11 residues.